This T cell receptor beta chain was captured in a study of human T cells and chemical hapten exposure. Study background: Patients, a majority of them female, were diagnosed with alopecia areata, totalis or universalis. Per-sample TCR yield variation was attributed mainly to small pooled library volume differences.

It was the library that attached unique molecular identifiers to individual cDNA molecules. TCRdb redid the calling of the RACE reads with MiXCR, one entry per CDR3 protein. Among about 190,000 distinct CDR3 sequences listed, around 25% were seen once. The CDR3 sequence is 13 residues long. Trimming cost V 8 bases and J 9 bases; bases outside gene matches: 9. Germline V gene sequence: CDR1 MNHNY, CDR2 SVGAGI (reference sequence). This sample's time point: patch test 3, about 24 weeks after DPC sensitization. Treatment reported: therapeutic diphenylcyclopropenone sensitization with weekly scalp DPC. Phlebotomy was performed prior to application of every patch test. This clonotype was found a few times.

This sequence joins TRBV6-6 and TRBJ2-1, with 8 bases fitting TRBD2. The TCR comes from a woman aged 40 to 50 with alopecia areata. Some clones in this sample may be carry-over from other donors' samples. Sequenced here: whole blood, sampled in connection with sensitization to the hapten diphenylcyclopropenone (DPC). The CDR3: CASRREALPEQFF. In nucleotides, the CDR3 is TGTGCCAGCCGGCGGGAGGCACTACCTGAGCAGTTCTTC.